A single TCR beta chain is shown here with its context. The antigen is unknown. Since a much larger clone is just one base distant, this may be a read error. This entry comes from a study of blood T cells in healthy people across ages. Isolated per sample were at least 7 million PBMCs. Alongside a J-beta primer mix, a sample-barcoded 5' primer served in a second PCR lasting roughly 6 to 12 cycles. Each of the cDNA molecules was tagged by a template-switch adaptor with 12 random nucleotides. Via MiXCR, TCRdb re-called the 5' RACE reads, giving one row per CDR3 protein. The sample includes around 670,000 distinct CDR3 sequences, around 31% of them seen just once. Study-wide results and limits: Getting older went along with TCR beta diversity per million T cells dropping roughly linearly. In long-lived donors, naive CD4+ cell counts and diversity exceeded those of aged donors.

This sequence was found in a woman of 80 years or more in good health. Sequenced material: blood.

This CDR3 is CANSEPLYEQYF. CDR3 nucleotides: TGTGCCAACAGTGAGCCACTCTACGAGCAGTACTTC. This rearrangement joins TRBV6-1 to TRBJ2-4, with D hard to call. The DNA end is a closer match to TRBJ2-7, so the J assignment may be wrong. CDR3 length: 12 residues. Germline CDR1 and CDR2: MNHNS and SASEGT.